The source of this TCR beta chain is a study of OX40 agonist ivuxolimab in advanced cancers. Overall study results and limits: The specificity for antigen of the expanded peripheral T cells was not determined. Partial responders treated at 0.1-3.0 mg/kg exhibited clonal expansion among the lowest measured.

Trimming cost V 5 bases and J 2 bases, with 18 bases left between them. CDR1 and CDR2 from the germline V gene are SGHVS and FNYEAQ. This CDR3 is built from 17 residues. Concerning this clone: What it binds is not known.

Only in-frame clones appear in the TCRdb table, and some are missing; sequencing was by immunoSEQ multiplex PCR. Of approximately 90,000 clones listed, about 89% are singletons. This specimen consisted of CD4+ or CD8+ T cells sorted from blood, obtained in a trial of the OX40 agonist ivuxolimab. The rearrangement uses TRBV7-6 and TRBJ2-2, with a tentative D call TRBD2 (6 bases). This receptor was obtained from an adult with an advanced solid tumor such as melanoma, head and neck, liver or kidney cancer. The CDR3 bases are TGTGCCAGCAGCAACTCGAGGTCGCGGGAAAACACCGGGGAGCTGTTTTTT. Its translation: CASSNSRSRENTGELFF.